A single sample is the source of the 32 T cell receptor beta chains below, sequenced in a study of early T cells in non-severe SARS-CoV-2 infection. One entry per CDR3 protein, called by TCRdb with MiXCR from the 5' RACE reads. The repertoire consists of about 49,000 distinct CDR3 sequences, with 10% to 15% occurring once and the leading ten covering less than 9.5%. The sample comprised whole blood. The receptors stem from an adult who was a healthcare worker with PCR-confirmed SARS-CoV-2 infection or an uninfected control (not recorded which).

Ten or more counts support this clonotype. This chain uses TRBV18 with TRBJ2-1; possibly TRBD1 for D (5 bases). The CDR3 runs to 14 residues. Deletions cut 3 bases from V and 1 base from J, with 7 bases between. Germline V gene data show CDR1 as KGHSH and CDR2 as LQKENI. CDR3: CASSPQGSYNEQFF. DNA of the CDR3: TGTGCCAGCTCACCTCAGGGATCCTACAATGAGCAGTTCTTC. Drawing the rest from reference TRBV18 and TRBJ2-1, the complete variable domain is NAGVMQNPRHLVRRRGQEARLRCSPMKGHSHVYWYRQLPEEGLKFMVYLQKENIIDESGMPKERFSAEFPKEGPSILRIQQVVRGDSAAYFCASSPQGSYNEQFFGPGTRLTVL.

This clonotype was counted between two and nine times. This rearrangement joins TRBV7-9 to TRBJ2-1; D is uncertain. Germline CDR1 and CDR2: SEHNR and FQNEAQ (reference sequence). Trimming took 0 bases from V and 7 from J, leaving 16 bases between them. This CDR3 contains 16 residues. Here the CDR3 reads CASSLAVRLDINEQFF. CDR3 in DNA: TGTGCCAGCAGCTTAGCGGTTAGATTAGACATAAATGAGCAGTTCTTC.

This clonotype was recorded a few times. J is TRBJ2-1 and V is TRBV29-1, with D possibly matching TRBD2 (6 bases). V shed 8 bases and J shed 0 bases, with 17 bases lying between them. The CDR3 has 15 amino acids. Germline lookup yields CDR1 SQVTM and CDR2 ANQGSEA. The CDR3 loop is CSLSGGPFSYNEQFF. CDR3 DNA: TGCAGCTTGAGTGGAGGGCCTTTCTCCTACAATGAGCAGTTCTTC.

The genes are TRBV2 and TRBJ2-2; 11 bases align to TRBD1. The V and J ends lost 4 bases and 3 bases, in that order; junction bases with no gene match: 4. Per the germline V gene, CDR1 is SNHLY and CDR2 is FYNNEI. The CDR3 covers 16 residues. The CDR3 reads CASSGTGGLHTGELFF. CDR3 DNA: TGTGCCAGCAGTGGGACAGGGGGCTTACACACCGGGGAGCTGTTTTTT.

This clonotype was counted a few times. The chain uses TRBV7-2 and TRBJ1-4; TRBD1 matches at 7 bases. V trimming: 1 base; J trimming: 6 bases; junction bases outside the gene matches: 5. Germline lookup yields CDR1 SGHTA and CDR2 FQGNSA. This CDR3 is 15 amino acids long. The CDR3 spells CASSLVGTADEKLFF. As DNA, the CDR3 is TGTGCCAGCAGCTTAGTCGGGACAGCTGATGAAAAACTGTTTTTT.

The chain recombines TRBV5-5 with TRBJ2-5; a weak D match, TRBD1 (6 bases). Germline loops: CDR1 SGHKS, CDR2 YYEKEE (reference sequence). V lost 5 bases, J lost 0 bases, and 14 bases lay in between. The CDR3 extends over 15 amino acids. The CDR3 region has the DNA TGTGCCAGCAGTACAGGGTCTCAGTACCAAGAGACCCAGTACTTC. As protein: CASSTGSQYQETQYF.

This clonotype showed up many times. This chain joins TRBV19 and TRBJ1-4, with unresolved D. V was trimmed by 4 bases and J by 4 bases, leaving 10 bases between them. Germline V gene lookup returns CDR1 LNHDA and CDR2 SQIVND (reference sequence). The CDR3 runs to 14 residues. CDR3 nucleotides: TGTGCCAGTAGTACCTGGGCTGATAATGAAAAACTGTTTTTT. Its translation: CASSTWADNEKLFF.

This clonotype was observed many times. An end of the junction differs from the germline gene, which may be a read error. The chain has TRBV3-1 and TRBJ2-5, with a possible D match to TRBD1 (6 bases). The CDR3 has 15 amino acids. Germline V gene lookup returns CDR1 LGHDT and CDR2 YNNKEL (reference sequence). The CDR3: CATSPTPQGRETQYF. CDR3 DNA sequence: TGTGCCACCAGCCCGACCCCACAGGGAAGAGAGACCCAGTACTTC.

The chain links TRBV28 to TRBJ1-1; no firm D call. The CDR3 has 14 amino acids. Trimming left V 4 bases short and J 0 bases short, with 9 bases between. Germline CDR1 and CDR2: MDHEN and SYDVKM. This CDR3 reads CASSWRGLNTEAFF. In DNA, the CDR3 is TGTGCCAGCAGTTGGAGAGGACTGAACACTGAAGCTTTCTTT. The whole variable domain, remainder taken from reference TRBV28 and TRBJ1-1, is DVKVTQSSRYLVKRTGEKVFLECVQDMDHENMFWYRQDPGLGLRLIYFSYDVKMKEKGDIPEGYSVSREKKERFSLILESASTNQTSMYLCASSWRGLNTEAFFGQGTRLTVV.

This clonotype has a count of ten or more. The chain couples TRBV5-1 to TRBJ1-3; no definite D call. CDR1 is SGHRS, CDR2 YFSETQ, per germline. The CDR3 contains 14 residues. Between the trimmed V and J ends, which lost 0 bases and 0 bases, there was a span of 4 bases. Written as DNA, the CDR3 is TGCGCCAGCAGCTTGGATGGCTCTGGAAACACCATATATTTT. Translation gives CASSLDGSGNTIYF.

This clonotype was seen many times. The rearrangement uses TRBV7-9 and TRBJ1-2; possible D gene TRBD1, 5 bases. Germline assignment: CDR1 SEHNR and CDR2 FQNEAQ (reference sequence). The V gene lost 2 bases and the J gene lost 4 bases, with 11 bases spanning the gap. The CDR3 has 14 amino acids. The CDR3 DNA reads TGTGCCAGCAGCTTACCGGGACGGGCCTATGGCTACACCTTC. Translating gives CASSLPGRAYGYTF.

This clonotype occurred a few times. This chain connects TRBV7-2 to TRBJ2-1; TRBD2 might be the D (5 bases). The CDR3 totals 12 residues. Germline CDR1 reads SGHTA; CDR2 reads FQGNSA. V was clipped by 10 bases and J by 2 bases, with 9 bases between them. The CDR3 DNA follows: TGTGCCACCACTAGTACCTACAATGAGCAGTTCTTC. This gives the protein CATTSTYNEQFF. Full variable domain (remainder filled in from reference TRBV7-2 and TRBJ2-1): GAGVSQSPSNKVTEKGKDVELRCDPISGHTALYWYRQSLGQGLEFLIYFQGNSAPDKSGLPSDRFSAERTGGSVSTLTIQRTQQEDSAVYLCATTSTYNEQFFGPGTRLTVL.

The chain couples TRBV6-5 to TRBJ2-3; D might be TRBD2 (6 bases). V gave up 0 bases and J gave up 0 bases, with 13 bases separating them. The germline V gene encodes CDR1 MNHEY and CDR2 SVGAGI. The CDR3 is 17 residues long. The CDR3 reads CASSYSPGSGSTDTQYF. CDR3 sequence (DNA): TGTGCCAGCAGTTACTCCCCGGGGAGCGGGAGCACAGATACGCAGTATTTT.

The CDR3 DNA reads as TGCAGCGTTACCGTAGGAAACACCATATATTTT. This encodes CSVTVGNTIYF. The genes are TRBV29-1 and TRBJ1-3; D ambiguous. V lost 5 bases to trimming and J lost 4 bases, with 6 bases between them. The CDR3 spans 11 residues. The germline gives CDR1 SQVTM, CDR2 ANQGSEA.

This clonotype has a count of ten or more. This chain joins TRBV11-1 and TRBJ2-1; 12 nucleotides align to TRBD2. CDR3 size: 16 residues. Trimming at V came to 4 bases and at J to 8 bases, leaving 9 bases not matched to a gene. Germline V CDR1 and CDR2: SGHAT, FQDESV (reference sequence). The CDR3 protein is CASSSPTSGGGDEQFF. The CDR3 DNA reads TGTGCCAGCAGCTCGCCGACTAGCGGGGGTGGCGATGAGCAGTTCTTC.

The chain combines TRBV4-3 with TRBJ1-4, with TRBD1 as a possible D gene (6 bases). Trimming cost V 3 bases and J 8 bases, with 19 bases left between them. This CDR3 has 16 residues. CDR1 and CDR2 (germline): LGHNA, YSLEER. CDR3 region: CASSQFQGPPGEKLFF. CDR3 nucleotides: TGCGCCAGCAGCCAGTTTCAGGGGCCCCCCGGGGAAAAACTGTTTTTT.

This clonotype occurred a few times. V gene TRBV7-2 combines with J gene TRBJ1-3, with TRBD1 matching over 7 bases. The germline gives CDR1 SGHTA, CDR2 FQGNSA. V was clipped by 3 bases and J by 0 bases; unmatched bases: 5. The CDR3 totals 16 residues. CDR3 bases: TGTGCCAGCAGCTTCCTAACAGGGGACTCTGGAAACACCATATATTTT. Its protein is CASSFLTGDSGNTIYF.

This clonotype was found a few times. The chain carries TRBV11-3 and TRBJ1-5; D is possibly TRBD1 (6 bases). Germline loops: CDR1 SGHNT, CDR2 YENEEA. Between the trimmed V and J ends, which lost 5 bases and 7 bases, there was a span of 12 bases. This CDR3 has 13 amino acids. The CDR3 loop reads CASSQEGDQPQHF. CDR3 in DNA: TGTGCCAGCAGCCAAGAGGGGGACCAGCCCCAGCATTTT.

The J gene is TRBJ2-2, the V gene TRBV20-1; D gene unclear. Trimming took 0 bases from V and 0 from J, leaving 2 bases between them. The length of the CDR3 is 13 residues. Germline-derived CDR1 and CDR2 are DFQATT and SNEGSKA (reference sequence). CDR3 nucleotides: TGCAGTGCTAGAGAAGCGAACACCGGGGAGCTGTTTTTT. Residues: CSAREANTGELFF.

Ten or more counts support this clonotype. The V call is TRBV28, the J call TRBJ2-2; D not certain. Trimming left V 2 bases short and J 3 bases short, with 7 bases between. The CDR3 has 14 residues. In germline, CDR1 is MDHEN, CDR2 SYDVKM. CDR3 in DNA: TGTGCCAGCAGTTTAGCGGAGTACACCGGGGAGCTGTTTTTT. Translated: CASSLAEYTGELFF.

V gene TRBV29-1 combines with J gene TRBJ1-2; TRBD1 might be the D (5 bases). The germline gives CDR1 SQVTM, CDR2 ANQGSEA. Trimming cost V 6 bases and J 8 bases, with 19 bases left between them. CDR3 length: 13 residues. The CDR3 coding sequence is TGCAGCGTCCCCCTCGGACAATCGGGGGGCTACACCTTC. Protein sequence: CSVPLGQSGGYTF. Full variable domain (missing parts from reference TRBV29-1 and TRBJ1-2): SAVISQKPSRDICQRGTSLTIQCQVDSQVTMMFWYRQQPGQSLTLIATANQGSEATYESGFVIDKFPISRPNLTFSTLTVSNMSPEDSSIYLCSVPLGQSGGYTFGSGTRLTVV.

The table lists this clonotype with many counts. The chain couples TRBV20-1 to TRBJ2-1; 14 bases are a match to TRBD2. The germline gives CDR1 DFQATT, CDR2 SNEGSKA (reference sequence). The CDR3 length is 14 residues. CDR3 sequence (DNA): TGCAGCGGGCTGACTAGCGGGAGGGCCCATGAGCAGTTCTTC. It specifies CSGLTSGRAHEQFF.

This clonotype appeared a few times. The V gene is TRBV7-9, the J gene TRBJ2-1; no definite D call. CDR3 length: 10 amino acids. Germline values: CDR1 SEHNR, CDR2 FQNEAQ (reference sequence). V gave up 6 bases and J gave up 9 bases, with 6 bases separating them. The CDR3 DNA follows: TGTGCCAGCAGTAGCCGTGAGCAGTTCTTC. Protein: CASSSREQFF. Complete variable domain (other parts from reference TRBV7-9 and TRBJ2-1): DTGVSQNPRHKITKRGQNVTFRCDPISEHNRLYWYRQTLGQGPEFLTYFQNEAQLEKSRLLSDRFSAERPKGSFSTLEIQRTEQGDSAMYLCASSSREQFFGPGTRLTVL.

A few counts support this clonotype. This rearrangement joins TRBV20-1 to TRBJ1-4; 10 bases agree with TRBD1. CDR3 length: 15 amino acids. Trimming at V came to 7 bases and at J to 7 bases, leaving 12 bases not matched to a gene. Germline V gene lookup returns CDR1 DFQATT and CDR2 SNEGSKA (reference sequence). This chain's CDR3 is CSVPGTGALFEKLFF. The CDR3 nucleotides read TGCAGTGTCCCCGGGACAGGGGCTTTATTTGAAAAACTGTTTTTT.

The chain employs TRBV6-5 and TRBJ2-3; TRBD1 aligns across 10 bases. The CDR3 totals 15 residues. CDR1 and CDR2 from the germline V gene are MNHEY and SVGAGI. V shed 6 bases and J 0 bases; nucleotides not matched to a gene: 3. CDR3 protein: CASRLDRGSTDTQYF. The CDR3 DNA reads TGTGCCAGCAGATTGGACAGGGGGAGCACAGATACGCAGTATTTT.

This clonotype was found a few times. The CDR3, as DNA: TGTGCCAGCTCACCACAGGGAATGGATTCACCCCTCCACTTT. Protein sequence: CASSPQGMDSPLHF. The gene calls are TRBV18 and TRBJ1-6; D call uncertain. The CDR3 extends over 14 amino acids. Germline lookup yields CDR1 KGHSH and CDR2 LQKENI. Trimming removed 1 base at V and 8 bases at J, with 9 bases between. Together with reference TRBV18 and TRBJ1-6, the CDR3 gives the full variable domain: NAGVMQNPRHLVRRRGQEARLRCSPMKGHSHVYWYRQLPEEGLKFMVYLQKENIIDESGMPKERFSAEFPKEGPSILRIQQVVRGDSAAYFCASSPQGMDSPLHFGNGTRLTVT.

The chain links TRBV10-3 to TRBJ1-2; TRBD1 might be the D (5 bases). This CDR3 has 13 residues. Germline CDR1 ENHRY, CDR2 SYGVKD. With 8 bases removed from V and 6 bases from J, the gap between germline ends came to 16 bases. CDR3 sequence: CAIPGPPNHGYTF. The DNA for the CDR3 is TGTGCCATCCCGGGACCACCCAATCATGGCTACACCTTC.

This clonotype was observed a few times. The chain links TRBV5-5 to TRBJ2-6; no clear D. This CDR3 region has 17 residues. Germline V CDR1 and CDR2: SGHKS, YYEKEE (reference sequence). V was pared by 4 bases and J by 0 bases, with 14 bases between. CDR3 nucleotide sequence: TGTGCCAGCAGCACCTGGCCAGCAGACTCTGGGGCCAACGTCCTGACTTTC. Its translation: CASSTWPADSGANVLTF.

This clonotype was picked up many times. This chain uses TRBV7-8 with TRBJ1-1; D is unclear. Per germline, CDR1 SGHVS and CDR2 FQNEAQ. The CDR3 sequence is 15 residues long. The V gene lost 2 bases and the J gene lost 4 bases, with 14 bases spanning the gap. In DNA form, the CDR3 reads TGTGCCAGCAGCTTAAACGCAGGACGGAGCACTGAAGCTTTCTTT. This codes for CASSLNAGRSTEAFF.

The chain couples TRBV5-1 to TRBJ2-3; 7 bases map to TRBD1. After removal of 4 bases from V and 0 bases from J, the junction contained 5 bases not matched to a gene. Germline V lookup: CDR1 SGHRS, CDR2 YFSETQ. The CDR3 sequence is 15 residues long. The CDR3 DNA is TGCGCCAGCAGCGGGGACAGTACTAGCACAGATACGCAGTATTTT. Its protein is CASSGDSTSTDTQYF.

This chain uses TRBV11-3 with TRBJ1-6, with D perhaps TRBD1 (6 bases). The CDR3 consists of 14 residues. Germline V lookup: CDR1 SGHNT, CDR2 YENEEA. V lost 3 bases to trimming and J lost 5 bases, with 8 bases between them. The CDR3 DNA reads as TGTGCCAGCAGCTTCCACAGGGATAATTCACCCCTCCACTTT. This encodes CASSFHRDNSPLHF.

The chain is built from TRBV4-1 and TRBJ2-1, with TRBD2 as a possible D gene (5 bases). This CDR3 comprises 17 residues. Trimming pared 2 bases from V and 0 bases from J, leaving 14 bases between. Looked up from germline, CDR1 is MGHRA and CDR2 is YSYEKL. The CDR3 DNA is TGCGCCAGCAGCCAAACCCCTAGCCGGAGCTCCTACAATGAGCAGTTCTTC. Encoded protein: CASSQTPSRSSYNEQFF.